A selection of T cell receptor beta chains follows, all from one sample in a study of blood T cell repertoires in COVID-19. The assay was immunoSEQ multiplex PCR, and TCRdb's table has in-frame clones only and misses some. The sample comprises approximately 190,000 clones, roughly 90% of which are singletons, and 0.5% to 0.55% rests with the top ten. What was sequenced was peripheral blood. The receptors come from a man aged 45-60 years with acute or convalescent COVID-19. The CDR3 runs from the conserved cysteine through the conserved F or W. A D gene is named only where the DNA matches it firmly. Size values are once, few and many counts, or a class for expanded clones, and some rows have none.

D,V,size,J,DNA,CDR3
TRBD1,TRBV11-2,.,TRBJ2-3,TGTGCCAGCAGCTTAGCCAGGGGGATTGATACGCAGTATTTT,CASSLARGIDTQYF
TRBD1,TRBV10-1,once,TRBJ2-3,TGCGCCAGCAGTGAGTTTGGGGACAGGGGTGATACGCAGTATTTT,CASSEFGDRGDTQYF
TRBD1,TRBV12-3/TRBV12-4,.,TRBJ1-5,TGTGCCAGCAGGGGACAGGGCTATCAGCCCCAGCATTTT,CASRGQGYQPQHF
TRBD2,TRBV4-2,.,TRBJ2-7,TGTGCCAGCAGCCAAGCGCTACTAGCGGAGATCGAGTACGAGCAGTACTTC,CASSQALLAEIEYEQYF
.,TRBV6-5,.,TRBJ1-5,TGTGCCAGCAGCCCCCGGGGGGCTCAGCCCCAGCATTTT,CASSPRGAQPQHF
.,TRBV7-8,.,TRBJ1-4,TGTGCCAGCAGGCGAACCCGGACAGTGAAGAATGAAAAACTGTTTTTT,CASRRTRTVKNEKLFF
.,TRBV5-1,.,TRBJ2-2,TGCGCCAGCAGCTTGGCCATCCTGGAGGACACCGGGGAGCTGTTTTTT,CASSLAILEDTGELFF
.,TRBV4-1,.,TRBJ1-1,TGCGCCAGCAGAGAACGGGGTACTGAAGCTTTCTTT,CASRERGTEAFF
.,TRBV6-1,.,TRBJ1-6,TGTGCCAGCAGTGTCAGGGAAAGCTCCTATAATTCACCCCTCCACTTT,CASSVRESSYNSPLHF
.,TRBV9,.,TRBJ1-1,TGTGCCAGCAACAAGGGCAGGGGGAACACTGAAGCTTTCTTT,CASNKGRGNTEAFF
TRBD1,TRBV28,.,TRBJ1-5,TGTGCCAGCAGTAAGCAGGGGGCTTATCAGGCCCAGCATTTT,CASSKQGAYQAQHF